These T cell receptor beta chains were read from a single sample in a study of pediatric ulcerative colitis. Sequencing was performed with immunoSEQ multiplex PCR; in TCRdb, only in-frame clones are kept and a portion is missing. The sample shows more than 45,000 clones, 87% of them seen only once. The sample consisted of blood. The receptors here all came from a boy between 5 and 17 years old who was a control in a study of pediatric ulcerative colitis. Each CDR3 is given with its conserved first and last residue. D genes are given only for firm matches. Only part of the rows carry a size: once, few, many, or a class if the clone is expanded.

d_gene	j_gene	abundance	v_gene	CDR3nt	CDR3aa
TRBD2	TRBJ2-5	NA	TRBV4-3	TGCGCCAGCAGCCAAGAGCAAGGGGAGGGAGAGACCCAGTACTTC	CASSQEQGEGETQYF
NA	TRBJ1-2	NA	TRBV2	TGTGCCAGCAGTGATCGGGGGGCGGAGGACGGCTACACCTTC	CASSDRGAEDGYTF
NA	TRBJ2-1	once	TRBV5-1	TGCGCCAGCAGCCCCAGCGGGCCCAACAATGAGCAGTTCTTC	CASSPSGPNNEQFF
NA	TRBJ2-7	few	TRBV4-1	TGCGCCAGCAGCCAAACGACTACCTACGAGCAGTACTTC	CASSQTTTYEQYF
NA	TRBJ2-1	NA	TRBV5-1	TGCGCCAGCAGCTTGGTCCCACTAGACTCCTACAATGAGCAGTTCTTC	CASSLVPLDSYNEQFF
TRBD1	TRBJ2-1	NA	TRBV11-2	TGTGCCAGCAGCTTCACTCCGGGACAGAGAAACAATGAGCAGTTCTTC	CASSFTPGQRNNEQFF
TRBD2	TRBJ2-1	NA	TRBV27	TGTGCCAGCAGTTTTGGTAGCGGGGAACCGAGCTCCTACAATGAGCAGTTCTTC	CASSFGSGEPSSYNEQFF
NA	TRBJ1-5	NA	TRBV27	TGTGCCAGCAGCCCGAATAGCAATCAGCCCCAGCATTTT	CASSPNSNQPQHF
TRBD1	TRBJ2-3	once	TRBV5-1	TGCGCCAGCAGCTTGGTCAGGGGGAGCACAGATACGCAGTATTTT	CASSLVRGSTDTQYF
NA	TRBJ2-2	NA	TRBV2	TGTGCCAGCAGTGGCTGGGGCGGGAACACCGGGGAGCTGTTTTTT	CASSGWGGNTGELFF
NA	TRBJ2-7	few	TRBV19	TGTGCCAGTAGTCCGCCAGCAGAGAGCTCCTACGAGCAGTACTTC	CASSPPAESSYEQYF
TRBD1	TRBJ1-5	NA	TRBV6-4	TGTGCCAGTTTTCTTGAATCAACAGGGGGCGGTGGCAATCAGCCCCAGCATTTT	CASFLESTGGGGNQPQHF
NA	TRBJ2-5	NA	TRBV5-4	TGTGCCAGCACCCCACTCCGGGACCAAGAGACCCAGTACTTC	CASTPLRDQETQYF
NA	TRBJ2-7	NA	TRBV10-3	TGTGCCATCAGTGAGAATCTTATACTTACCTACGAGCAGTACTTC	CAISENLILTYEQYF
NA	TRBJ1-4	NA	TRBV5-6	TGTGCCAGCAGCTTTGGGCCGGGTCGTGGAGGGAAACTGTTTTTT	CASSFGPGRGGKLFF
TRBD1	TRBJ2-2	NA	TRBV7-6	TGTGCCAGCAGCTTCAACCTGGGACAGGGGGACACCGGGGAGCTGTTTTTT	CASSFNLGQGDTGELFF
NA	TRBJ2-7	NA	TRBV7-9	TGTGCCAGCAGCTTTACGGTTAGTCCCTACGAGCAGTACTTC	CASSFTVSPYEQYF
NA	TRBJ1-3	NA	TRBV6-5	TGTGCCAGCAGTTACTCGACGCCGGCTGGAAACACCATATATTTT	CASSYSTPAGNTIYF
NA	TRBJ1-1	NA	TRBV11-3	TGTGCCAGCAGCTTAGGGACGAACACTGAAGCTTTCTTT	CASSLGTNTEAFF
NA	TRBJ1-2	NA	TRBV19	TGTGCCAGTAGTATTTCGTCGGGCGACTATGGCTACACCTTC	CASSISSGDYGYTF
NA	TRBJ2-1	NA	TRBV5-6	TGTGCCAGCAGCTCGTACAGGGTTTTTGAGCAGTTCTTC	CASSSYRVFEQFF
NA	TRBJ1-1	once	TRBV27	TGTGCCAGCAGTATCGACGGGACCCGGGCTTTCTTT	CASSIDGTRAFF
NA	TRBJ1-5	NA	TRBV7-3	TGTGCCAGCAGCTTAACAGGGGCCCAGCCCCAGCATTTT	CASSLTGAQPQHF
TRBD1	TRBJ1-5	few	TRBV6-1	TGTGCCAGCAGTGGTGAGGGGGCTGCCCAGCCCCAGCATTTT	CASSGEGAAQPQHF
TRBD1	TRBJ1-5	NA	TRBV10-2	TGCGCCAGCAGTGTGGCAGGGGACAGACCTAATCAGCATTTT	CASSVAGDRPNQHF
TRBD1	TRBJ1-1	NA	TRBV30	TGTGCCTGGAGGGGGGGGACAGACGAAGCTTTCTTT	CAWRGGTDEAFF
NA	TRBJ2-5	NA	TRBV4-1	TGCGCCAGCAGCCAAGGGCGAGGGGGTGGAGAGGACCAGTACTTC	CASSQGRGGGEDQYF
TRBD1	TRBJ1-3	NA	TRBV5-1	TGCGCCAGCAGCTTGACGGGACAGAACTCTGGAAACACCATATATTTT	CASSLTGQNSGNTIYF
NA	TRBJ1-6	few	TRBV25-1	TGTGCCAGCATTGCAGGCTCCAATTCACCCCTCCACTTT	CASIAGSNSPLHF
NA	TRBJ1-5	NA	TRBV7-2	TGTGCCAGCAGTCGGGGACTAAATCAGCCCCAGCATTTT	CASSRGLNQPQHF
NA	TRBJ2-1	NA	TRBV21-1	TGTGCCAGCAGCACCCGAGGGGACGCAGACAATGAGCAGTTCTTC	CASSTRGDADNEQFF
TRBD1	TRBJ2-7	NA	TRBV27	TGTGCCAGCAGTTTAATTCCTCAGGGGGAATACGACGAGCAGTACTTC	CASSLIPQGEYDEQYF
NA	TRBJ2-7	NA	TRBV10-3	TGTGCCATCACCATAGACTCTTCCCACGAGCAGTACTTC	CAITIDSSHEQYF
NA	TRBJ2-7	NA	TRBV27	TGTGCCAGCAGTTTAGCCGTGGAGGCAGCCTACGAGCAGTACTTC	CASSLAVEAAYEQYF
NA	TRBJ1-5	NA	TRBV29-1	TGCAGCGTTGAAGGGGGCAGCTGGAGGTATAGCAATCAGCCCCAGCATTTT	CSVEGGSWRYSNQPQHF
NA	TRBJ2-7	NA	TRBV2	TGTGCCAGCAGGCTAAACTACGAGCAGTACTTC	CASRLNYEQYF
NA	TRBJ2-5	NA	TRBV7-2	TGTGCCAGCAGCCCGGGGACGAGGGAGACCCAGTACTTC	CASSPGTRETQYF
NA	TRBJ2-7	NA	TRBV11-1	TGTGCCAGCAGCTTAAGGACAAGACCCTACGAGCAGTACTTC	CASSLRTRPYEQYF
NA	TRBJ2-7	NA	TRBV6-5	TGTGCCAGCAGTTACTTTGGGTACGAGCAGTACTTC	CASSYFGYEQYF
TRBD1	TRBJ1-6	NA	TRBV30	TGTGCCTGGAGCGTGGCACCGGGACAGGGATATAATTCACCCCCCCACTTT	CAWSVAPGQGYNSPPHF
NA	TRBJ1-2	few	TRBV2	TGTGCCAGCACGGCAGGGAGTTCCTATGGCTACACCTTC	CASTAGSSYGYTF
NA	TRBJ1-1	NA	TRBV6-6	TGTGCCAGCAGTTACTCCCCGGGAAGGGCGAACACTGAAGCTTTCTTT	CASSYSPGRANTEAFF
TRBD2	TRBJ2-1	NA	TRBV18	TGTGCCAGCTCGCTGAGCGGGGGGGCTCGAAATGAGCAGTTCTTC	CASSLSGGARNEQFF
NA	TRBJ2-7	NA	TRBV2	TGTGCCAGCAGTGTTACCGGGGGCAGCGTCTGGCAGTACTTC	CASSVTGGSVWQYF
NA	TRBJ1-2	once	TRBV28	TGTGCCAGCAGCCCAGGGGCAGAGCACTATGGCTACACCTTC	CASSPGAEHYGYTF
TRBD1	TRBJ1-1	NA	TRBV7-8	TGTGCCATCCTGACAGGGCCCACTGAAGCTTTCTTT	CAILTGPTEAFF
NA	TRBJ2-5	NA	TRBV7-9	TGTGCCAGCAGCCCTGAGACAGGTCGGTTTGCGGAGACCCAGTACTTC	CASSPETGRFAETQYF
NA	TRBJ2-7	NA	TRBV4-3	TGCGCCAGCAGCCATAACAGCTACGAGCAGTACTTC	CASSHNSYEQYF
NA	TRBJ1-2	NA	TRBV28	TGTGCCAGCACCCAAGGGATCTTAGGCTACACCTTC	CASTQGILGYTF
TRBD1	TRBJ2-3	NA	TRBV9	TGTGCCAGCAGTGTCGGGACAGCGTTCACAGATACGCAGTATTTT	CASSVGTAFTDTQYF
NA	TRBJ2-3	NA	TRBV27	TGTGCCAGCACCCAAGGGGGGGTTGTGCCCCATACGCAGTATTTT	CASTQGGVVPHTQYF
TRBD2	TRBJ2-7	NA	TRBV27	TGTGCCAGCAGTCCCCGGACTAGCGGCTACGAGCAGTACTTC	CASSPRTSGYEQYF